These 9 T cell receptor beta chains originate from one sample sequenced in a study of cytomegalovirus exposure and HLA in healthy donors. 13 Jbeta primers and 60 Vbeta primers were used for the PCR. Profiling relied on immunoSEQ multiplex PCR, and the TCRdb table lists in-frame clones only, not all of them. In the table there are 120,000 to 150,000 clones, around 66% of which are singletons. Sequenced: PBMCs. Receptors were obtained from a woman aged 55-69 years in good health and CMV-seronegative.

The genes are TRBV18 and TRBJ2-3; 12 bases agree with TRBD2. There are 14 residues in the CDR3. Looked up from germline, CDR1 is KGHSH and CDR2 is LQKENI. Trimming cost V 6 bases and J 4 bases; bases outside gene matches: 2. The CDR3 nucleotides are TGTGCCAGCTCGGGACTAGCGGGCTCAGATACGCAGTATTTT. Translation: CASSGLAGSDTQYF.

By share of the sample, this clone is medium-sized. The chain is built from TRBV6-4 and TRBJ2-7; TRBD1 agrees at 7 bases. J gave up 6 bases and V 6 bases, and 5 bases lay outside the gene matches. Germline V CDR1 and CDR2: MRHNA, SNTAGT. The CDR3 contains 12 residues. Here the CDR3 reads CASSYRGREQYF. The CDR3 DNA reads TGTGCCAGCAGCTACAGGGGACGCGAGCAGTACTTC.

This clone was seen a few times. This sequence joins TRBV5-1 and TRBJ2-5; TRBD2 aligns across 12 bases. With 5 bases clipped from V and 4 bases from J, the junction kept 9 bases outside the gene matches. This CDR3 is built from 16 residues. Looked up from germline, CDR1 is SGHRS and CDR2 is YFSETQ. The CDR3 protein is CASRRTSGETGETQYF. The DNA of the CDR3 is TGCGCCAGCAGACGGACTAGCGGGGAGACGGGAGAGACCCAGTACTTC.

This clone was seen a single time. The gene calls are TRBV11-2 and TRBJ2-1; 10 bases agree with TRBD1. Trimming at V came to 5 bases and at J to 5 bases, leaving 12 bases not matched to a gene. Per the germline V gene, CDR1 is SGHAT and CDR2 is FQNNGV. The CDR3 has 17 residues. The CDR3 bases are TGTGCCAGCAGCGCCCAACCGGGACAGGGGAGGAACAATGAGCAGTTCTTC. This translates into CASSAQPGQGRNNEQFF.

V is TRBV7-3 and J is TRBJ1-1; unclear D gene. Germline V gene sequence: CDR1 SGHTA, CDR2 FQGTGA. Trimming removed 0 bases at V and 10 bases at J, with 12 bases between. This CDR3 region has 13 residues. This chain's CDR3 is CASSLTRYSGAFF. CDR3 coding DNA: TGTGCCAGCAGCTTAACTAGGTACAGCGGAGCTTTCTTT.

This chain joins TRBV5-1 and TRBJ1-1; D gene uncertain. The CDR3 loop spans 14 amino acids. In germline, CDR1 is SGHRS, CDR2 YFSETQ. V lost 0 bases, J lost 3 bases, and 9 bases lay in between. The CDR3 sequence is CASSLGNGDTEAFF. The DNA for the CDR3 is TGCGCCAGCAGCTTGGGGAACGGAGACACTGAAGCTTTCTTT.

This chain joins TRBV4-3 and TRBJ1-2; D is unclear. V was shortened by 0 bases and J by 5 bases, with 13 bases between the two germline ends. The CDR3 runs 15 residues. Germline V gives CDR1 LGHNA, CDR2 YSLEER. The CDR3 here is CASSQDPRSSYGYTF. The CDR3 DNA sequence: TGCGCCAGCAGCCAAGACCCAAGATCCAGTTATGGCTACACCTTC.

The genes are TRBV21-1 and TRBJ2-5; the table's D call TRBD2 went unverified against the DNA. The J call may be faulty, since TRBJ2-7 better matches the DNA end. TRBV21-1 is listed as a pseudogene. The CDR3 covers 15 residues. DNA for the CDR3: TGTGCCAGCAGCATAACTCGGGGCGGGGGGCGCGAGCAGTACTTC. It specifies CASSITRGGGREQYF.

V gene TRBV5-1 combines with J gene TRBJ2-2; 7 nucleotides agree with TRBD2. Germline lookup yields CDR1 SGHRS and CDR2 YFSETQ. This CDR3 contains 17 residues. V lost 0 bases and J lost 0; bases outside the gene matches: 5. The CDR3 bases are TGCGCCAGCAGCTTGGATGCGGGAGCTCCGAACACCGGGGAGCTGTTTTTT. Amino acid sequence: CASSLDAGAPNTGELFF.